This section outlines one TCR beta chain sequence together with its context. The data belong to a study of cytomegalovirus exposure and HLA in healthy donors. The CDR3 is 15 amino acids. Trimming shortened V by 4 bases and J by 4 bases, and 19 bases separated the two germline ends. CDR1 GTSNPN and CDR2 SVGIG come from the germline V gene (reference sequence). PCR was performed using 60 Vbeta and 13 Jbeta primers. Sequencing was performed with immunoSEQ multiplex PCR; in TCRdb, only in-frame clones are kept and a portion is missing. Seen in this sample are approximately 50,000 clones; the ten most common clones hold about 15%.

The sequence was obtained from a male donor in good health and CMV-seronegative. This chain joins TRBV30 and TRBJ2-5; tentatively, D is TRBD2 (5 bases). Sequenced input: PBMCs. Here the CDR3 reads CAWKAPMRGRETQYF. In DNA, the CDR3 is TGTGCCTGGAAGGCACCCATGAGAGGGCGAGAGACCCAGTACTTC.